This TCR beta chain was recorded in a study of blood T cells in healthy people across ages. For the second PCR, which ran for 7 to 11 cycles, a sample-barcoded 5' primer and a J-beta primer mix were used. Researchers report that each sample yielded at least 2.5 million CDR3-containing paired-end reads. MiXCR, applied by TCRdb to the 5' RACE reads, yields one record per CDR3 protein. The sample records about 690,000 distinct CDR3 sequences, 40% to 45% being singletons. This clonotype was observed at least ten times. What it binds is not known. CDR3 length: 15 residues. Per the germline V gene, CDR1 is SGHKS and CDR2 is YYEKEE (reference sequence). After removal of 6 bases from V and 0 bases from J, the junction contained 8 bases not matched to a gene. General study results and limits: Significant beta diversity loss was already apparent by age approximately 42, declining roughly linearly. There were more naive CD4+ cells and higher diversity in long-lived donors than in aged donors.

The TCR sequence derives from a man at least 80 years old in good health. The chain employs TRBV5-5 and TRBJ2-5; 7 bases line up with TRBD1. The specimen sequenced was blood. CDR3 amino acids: CASKLLTGDQETQYF. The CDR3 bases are TGTGCCAGCAAATTACTTACAGGGGACCAAGAGACCCAGTACTTC.